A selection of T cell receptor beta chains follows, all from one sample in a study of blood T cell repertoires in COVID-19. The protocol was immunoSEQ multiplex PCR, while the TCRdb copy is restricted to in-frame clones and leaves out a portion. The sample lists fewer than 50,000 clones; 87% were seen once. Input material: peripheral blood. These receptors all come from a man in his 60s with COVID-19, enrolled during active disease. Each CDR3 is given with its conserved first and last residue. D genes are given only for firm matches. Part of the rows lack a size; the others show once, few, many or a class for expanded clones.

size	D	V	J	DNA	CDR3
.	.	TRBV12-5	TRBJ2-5	TGTGCTAGTGGTTGGGGGGACCGAGAGACCCAGTACTTC	CASGWGDRETQYF
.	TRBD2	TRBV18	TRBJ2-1	TGTGCCAGCTCACCCGGGACTAGCGGCGCGAATGAGCAGTTCTTC	CASSPGTSGANEQFF
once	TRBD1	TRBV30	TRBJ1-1	TGTGCCTGGAGTTATGGACAGGTTAAAGCTTTCTTT	CAWSYGQVKAFF
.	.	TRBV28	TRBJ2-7	TGTGCCAGCAGACACAGGGTAGACTACGAGCAGTACTTC	CASRHRVDYEQYF
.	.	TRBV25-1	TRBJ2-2	TGTGCCAGCGGGCAGGGGATCACCGGGGAGCTGTTTTTT	CASGQGITGELFF
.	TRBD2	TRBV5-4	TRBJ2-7	TGTGCCAGCAGCGACACTCTCCTAGCGGGAAACCCCTACGAGCAGTACTTC	CASSDTLLAGNPYEQYF
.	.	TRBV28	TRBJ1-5	TGTGCCAGCAGTTCCCGGGGGGGGGCGATCTTGGAGCCCCAGCATTTT	CASSSRGGAILEPQHF
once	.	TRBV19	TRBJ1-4	TGTGCCAGTACCTTCGAAGGGGCAACTAATGAAAAACTGTTTTTT	CASTFEGATNEKLFF
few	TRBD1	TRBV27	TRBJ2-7	TGTGCCAGCAGTTTGAACAGGGGGAGCTCCTACGAGCAGTACTTC	CASSLNRGSSYEQYF
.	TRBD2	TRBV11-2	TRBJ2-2	TGTGCCAGCAGCTTCAGGCTAGCGGGAGTAGGGGGCACCGGGGAGCTGTTTTTT	CASSFRLAGVGGTGELFF
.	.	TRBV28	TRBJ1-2	TGTGCCGCGCTGGAGGGTGGCTATGGCTACACCTTC	CAALEGGYGYTF
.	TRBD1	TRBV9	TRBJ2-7	TGTGCCAGCAGCGTAGGGACAGGGAATAGCCAAACCTCCTACGAGCAGTACTTC	CASSVGTGNSQTSYEQYF
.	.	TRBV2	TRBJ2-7	TGTGCCAGCAGACCAGGGGAAGACTACGAGCAGTACTTC	CASRPGEDYEQYF
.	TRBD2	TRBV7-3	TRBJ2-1	TGTGCCAGCAGCCCACTTGGCGTAGCGGGAGGTCGCGAGCAGTTCTTC	CASSPLGVAGGREQFF